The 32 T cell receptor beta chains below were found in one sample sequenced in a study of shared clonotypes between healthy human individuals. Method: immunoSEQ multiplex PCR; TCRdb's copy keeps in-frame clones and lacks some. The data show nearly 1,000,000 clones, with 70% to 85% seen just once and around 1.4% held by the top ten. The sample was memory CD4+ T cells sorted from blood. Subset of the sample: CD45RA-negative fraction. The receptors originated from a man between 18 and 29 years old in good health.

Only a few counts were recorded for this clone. CDR3 nucleotide sequence: TGTGCCAGCAGCGCGTCCCGGGACGGGGGGATTCAGTACTTC. It specifies CASSASRDGGIQYF. The chain has TRBV7-3 and TRBJ2-4; 7 nucleotides line up with TRBD2. CDR1 is SGHTA and CDR2 is FQGTGA in the germline V gene. The junction had 11 bases not matched to a gene; V was cut back by 5 bases and J by 10 bases. CDR3 size: 14 residues.

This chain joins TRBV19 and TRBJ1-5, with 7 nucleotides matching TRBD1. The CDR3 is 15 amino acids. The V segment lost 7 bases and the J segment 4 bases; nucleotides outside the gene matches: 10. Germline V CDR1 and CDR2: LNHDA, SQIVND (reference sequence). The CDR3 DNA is TGTGCCAGTACCCCGGGGGGGACAGCTAATCAGCCCCAGCATTTT. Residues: CASTPGGTANQPQHF.

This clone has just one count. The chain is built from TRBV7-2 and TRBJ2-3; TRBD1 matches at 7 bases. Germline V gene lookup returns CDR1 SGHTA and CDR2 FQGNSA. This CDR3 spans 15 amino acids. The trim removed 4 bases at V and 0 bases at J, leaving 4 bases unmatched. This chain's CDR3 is CASSSGGTSTDTQYF. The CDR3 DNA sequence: TGTGCCAGCAGCTCAGGGGGAACTAGCACAGATACGCAGTATTTT. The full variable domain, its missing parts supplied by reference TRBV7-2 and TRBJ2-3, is GAGVSQSPSNKVTEKGKDVELRCDPISGHTALYWYRQSLGQGLEFLIYFQGNSAPDKSGLPSDRFSAERTGGSVSTLTIQRTQQEDSAVYLCASSSGGTSTDTQYFGPGTRLTVL.

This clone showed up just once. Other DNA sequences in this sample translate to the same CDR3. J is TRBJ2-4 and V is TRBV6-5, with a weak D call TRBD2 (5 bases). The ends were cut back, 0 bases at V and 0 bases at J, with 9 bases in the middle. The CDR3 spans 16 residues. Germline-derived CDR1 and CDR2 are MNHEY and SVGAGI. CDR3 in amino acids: CASSYSAVLAKNIQYF. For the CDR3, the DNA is TGTGCCAGCAGTTACTCAGCGGTGCTAGCCAAAAACATTCAGTACTTC.

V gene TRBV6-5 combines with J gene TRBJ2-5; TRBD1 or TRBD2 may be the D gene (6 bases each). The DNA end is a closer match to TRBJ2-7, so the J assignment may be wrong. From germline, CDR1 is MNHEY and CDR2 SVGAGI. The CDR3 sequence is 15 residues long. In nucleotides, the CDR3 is TGTGCCAGCAGTTACTCGGGGGGCTTCGGGTACGAGCAGTACTTC. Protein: CASSYSGGFGYEQYF.

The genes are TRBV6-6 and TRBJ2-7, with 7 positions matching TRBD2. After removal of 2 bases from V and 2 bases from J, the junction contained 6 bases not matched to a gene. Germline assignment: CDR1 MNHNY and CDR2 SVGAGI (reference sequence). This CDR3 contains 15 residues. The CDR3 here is CASSYKRESTYEQYF. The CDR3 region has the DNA TGTGCCAGCAGTTACAAGCGGGAATCCACCTACGAGCAGTACTTC.

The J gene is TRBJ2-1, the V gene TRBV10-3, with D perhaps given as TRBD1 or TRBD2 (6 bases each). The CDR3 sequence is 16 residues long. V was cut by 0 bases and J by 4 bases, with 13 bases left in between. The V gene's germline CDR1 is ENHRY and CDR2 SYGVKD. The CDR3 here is CAISESMQGTYNEQFF. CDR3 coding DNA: TGTGCCATCAGTGAGTCGATGCAGGGGACTTACAATGAGCAGTTCTTC.

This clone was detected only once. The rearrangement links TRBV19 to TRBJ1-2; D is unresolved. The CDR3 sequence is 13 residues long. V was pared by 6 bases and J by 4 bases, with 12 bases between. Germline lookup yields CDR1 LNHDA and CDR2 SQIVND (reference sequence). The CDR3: CASRDGRSYGYTF. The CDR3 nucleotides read TGTGCCAGTAGGGACGGAAGGAGCTATGGCTACACCTTC.

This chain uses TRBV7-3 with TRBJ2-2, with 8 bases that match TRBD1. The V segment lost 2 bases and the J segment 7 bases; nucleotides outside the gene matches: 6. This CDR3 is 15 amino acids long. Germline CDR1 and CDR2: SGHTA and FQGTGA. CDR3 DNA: TGTGCCAGCAGCTTATCTGGGACAGGCGTCGGGGAGCTGTTTTTT. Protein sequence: CASSLSGTGVGELFF.

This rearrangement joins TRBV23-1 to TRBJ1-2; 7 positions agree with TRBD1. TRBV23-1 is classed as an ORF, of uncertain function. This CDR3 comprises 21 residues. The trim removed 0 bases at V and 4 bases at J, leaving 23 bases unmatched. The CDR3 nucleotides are TGCGCCAGCAGTCAATCGTATTCGACCCCACGCAAGGACCGGGACAGCTATGGCTACACCTTC. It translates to CASSQSYSTPRKDRDSYGYTF.

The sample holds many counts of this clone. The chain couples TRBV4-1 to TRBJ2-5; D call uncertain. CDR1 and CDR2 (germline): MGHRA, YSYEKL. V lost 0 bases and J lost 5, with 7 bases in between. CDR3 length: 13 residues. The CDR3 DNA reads TGCGCCAGCAGCCAAGAACAGAGGGAGACCCAGTACTTC. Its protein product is CASSQEQRETQYF.

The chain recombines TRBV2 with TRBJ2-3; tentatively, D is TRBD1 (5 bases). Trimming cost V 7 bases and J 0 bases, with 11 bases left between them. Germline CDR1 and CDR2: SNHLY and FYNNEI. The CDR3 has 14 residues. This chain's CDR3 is CASKKGPSTDTQYF. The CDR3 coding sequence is TGTGCCAGCAAAAAGGGGCCAAGCACAGATACGCAGTATTTT.

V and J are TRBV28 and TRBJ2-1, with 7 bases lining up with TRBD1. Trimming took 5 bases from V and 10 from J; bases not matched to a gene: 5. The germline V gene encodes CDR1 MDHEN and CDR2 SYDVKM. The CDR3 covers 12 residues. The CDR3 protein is CASSQLTGEQFF. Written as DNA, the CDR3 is TGTGCCAGCAGTCAATTGACAGGGGAGCAGTTCTTC. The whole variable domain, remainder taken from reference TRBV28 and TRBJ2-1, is DVKVTQSSRYLVKRTGEKVFLECVQDMDHENMFWYRQDPGLGLRLIYFSYDVKMKEKGDIPEGYSVSREKKERFSLILESASTNQTSMYLCASSQLTGEQFFGPGTRLTVL.

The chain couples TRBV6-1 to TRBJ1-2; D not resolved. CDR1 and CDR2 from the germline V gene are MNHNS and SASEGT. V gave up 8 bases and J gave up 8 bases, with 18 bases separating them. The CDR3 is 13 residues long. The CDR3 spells CASQQAWGFGYTF. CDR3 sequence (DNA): TGTGCCAGCCAGCAGGCATGGGGTTTCGGCTACACCTTC.

The CDR3, as DNA: TGTGCCAGCAGCCAAGCTACCGGGACTAGCCTGAATGAGCAGTTCTTC. Residues: CASSQATGTSLNEQFF. This chain joins TRBV4-2 and TRBJ2-1; 9 bases align to TRBD2. Germline V gives CDR1 LGHNA, CDR2 YNFKEQ. Trimming removed 1 base from V and 7 bases from J; junction bases left unmatched: 8. The CDR3 is 16 residues long.

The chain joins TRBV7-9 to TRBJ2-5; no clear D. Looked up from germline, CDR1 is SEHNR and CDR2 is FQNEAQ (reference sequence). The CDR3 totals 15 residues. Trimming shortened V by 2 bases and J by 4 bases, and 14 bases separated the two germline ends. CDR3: CASSLSSQRSETQYF. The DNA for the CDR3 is TGTGCCAGCAGCTTAAGTTCACAGCGTTCAGAGACCCAGTACTTC.

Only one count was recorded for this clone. The CDR3 bases are TGTGCCAGCAGAAGCCGCCGGGACCTCCGCAATCAGCCCCAGCATTTT. It codes for CASRSRRDLRNQPQHF. V and J are TRBV14 and TRBJ1-5; TRBD1 might be the D (5 bases). Trimming cost V 6 bases and J 2 bases, with 17 bases left between them. This CDR3 comprises 16 residues. From germline, CDR1 is SGHDN and CDR2 FVKESK.

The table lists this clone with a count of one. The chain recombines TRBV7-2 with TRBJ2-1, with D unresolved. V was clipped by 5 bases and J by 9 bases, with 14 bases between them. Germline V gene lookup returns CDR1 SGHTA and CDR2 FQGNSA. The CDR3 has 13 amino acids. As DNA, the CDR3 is TGTGCCAGCAGCCTGCTAGAGCGCGGTGAGCAGTTCTTC. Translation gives CASSLLERGEQFF.

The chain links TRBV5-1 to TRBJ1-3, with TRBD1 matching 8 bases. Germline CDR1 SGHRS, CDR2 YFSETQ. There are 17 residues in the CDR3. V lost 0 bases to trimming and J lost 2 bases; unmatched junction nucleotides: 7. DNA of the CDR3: TGCGCCAGCAGCTTGGACGGTCGGGACAGGCCTGGAAACACCATATATTTT. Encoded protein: CASSLDGRDRPGNTIYF.

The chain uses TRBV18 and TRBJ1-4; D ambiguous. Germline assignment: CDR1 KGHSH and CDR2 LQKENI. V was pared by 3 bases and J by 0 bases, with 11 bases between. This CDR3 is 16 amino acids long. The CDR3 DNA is TGTGCCAGCTCACCCACCGGGCAGACAACTAATGAAAAACTGTTTTTT. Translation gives CASSPTGQTTNEKLFF.

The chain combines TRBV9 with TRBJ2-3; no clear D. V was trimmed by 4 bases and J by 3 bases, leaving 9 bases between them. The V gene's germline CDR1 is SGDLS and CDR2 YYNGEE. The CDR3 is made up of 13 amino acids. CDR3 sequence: CASSLGVTDTQYF. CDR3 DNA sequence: TGTGCCAGCAGCCTTGGGGTAACAGATACGCAGTATTTT.

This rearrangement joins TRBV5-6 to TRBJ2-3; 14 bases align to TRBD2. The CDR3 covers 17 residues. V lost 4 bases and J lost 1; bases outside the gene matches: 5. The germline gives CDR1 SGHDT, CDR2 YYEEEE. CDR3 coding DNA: TGTGCCAGCAGCAGGATGGGACTAGCGGGGGGCACAGATACGCAGTATTTT. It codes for CASSRMGLAGGTDTQYF.

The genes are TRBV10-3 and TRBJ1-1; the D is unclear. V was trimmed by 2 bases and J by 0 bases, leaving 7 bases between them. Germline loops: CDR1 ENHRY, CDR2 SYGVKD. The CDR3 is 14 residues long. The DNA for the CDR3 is TGTGCCATCAGTGAGGGGTTTGTGAACACTGAAGCTTTCTTT. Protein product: CAISEGFVNTEAFF.

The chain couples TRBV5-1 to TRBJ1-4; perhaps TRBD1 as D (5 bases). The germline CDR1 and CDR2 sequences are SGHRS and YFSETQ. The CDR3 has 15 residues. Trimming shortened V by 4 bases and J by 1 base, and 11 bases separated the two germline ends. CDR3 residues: CASSERGRTNEKLFF. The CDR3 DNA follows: TGCGCCAGCAGCGAGAGGGGACGAACTAATGAAAAACTGTTTTTT.

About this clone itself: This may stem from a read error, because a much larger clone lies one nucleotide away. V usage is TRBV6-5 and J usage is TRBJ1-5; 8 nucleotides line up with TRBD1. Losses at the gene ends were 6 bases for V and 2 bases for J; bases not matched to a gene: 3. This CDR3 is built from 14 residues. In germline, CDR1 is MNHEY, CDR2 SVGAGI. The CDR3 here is CASSETGGNQPQHF. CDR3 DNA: TGTGCCAGCAGCGAGACAGGGGGCAATCAGCCCCAGCATTTT.

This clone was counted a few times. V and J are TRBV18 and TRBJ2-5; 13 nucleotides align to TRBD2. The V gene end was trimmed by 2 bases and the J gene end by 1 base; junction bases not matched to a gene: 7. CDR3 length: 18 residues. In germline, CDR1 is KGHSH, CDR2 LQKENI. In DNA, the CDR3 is TGTGCCAGCTCACCAGCACTAGCGGGGGGGTCGTCCCAAGAGACCCAGTACTTC. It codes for CASSPALAGGSSQETQYF.

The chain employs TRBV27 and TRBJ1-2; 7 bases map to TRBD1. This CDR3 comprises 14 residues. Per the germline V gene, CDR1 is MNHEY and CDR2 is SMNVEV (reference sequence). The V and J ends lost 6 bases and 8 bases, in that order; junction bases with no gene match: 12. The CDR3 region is CASRLTGESGGYTF. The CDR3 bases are TGTGCCAGCAGACTTACAGGGGAATCGGGCGGCTACACCTTC.

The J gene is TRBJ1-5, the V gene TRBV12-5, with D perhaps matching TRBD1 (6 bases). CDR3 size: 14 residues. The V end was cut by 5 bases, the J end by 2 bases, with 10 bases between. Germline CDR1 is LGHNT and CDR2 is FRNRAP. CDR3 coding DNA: TGTGCTAGTGGTCCAGAGGGGGGCAATCAGCCCCAGCATTTT. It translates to CASGPEGGNQPQHF.

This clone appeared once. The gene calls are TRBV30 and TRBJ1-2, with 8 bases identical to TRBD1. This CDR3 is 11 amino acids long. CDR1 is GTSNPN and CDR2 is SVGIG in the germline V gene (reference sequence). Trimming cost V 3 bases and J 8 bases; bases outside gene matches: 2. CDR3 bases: TGTGCCTGGAGCCGACAGGGGGGCTACACCTTC. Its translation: CAWSRQGGYTF.

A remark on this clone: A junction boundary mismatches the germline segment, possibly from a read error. The CDR3 DNA is TGTGCCAGCGGAGCAGGACAGAAAAGCTTC. Translation gives CASGAGQKSF. The chain joins TRBV7-2 to TRBJ1-2, with D possibly being TRBD1 (6 bases). Germline assignment: CDR1 SGHTA and CDR2 FQGNSA. The CDR3 loop spans 10 amino acids.

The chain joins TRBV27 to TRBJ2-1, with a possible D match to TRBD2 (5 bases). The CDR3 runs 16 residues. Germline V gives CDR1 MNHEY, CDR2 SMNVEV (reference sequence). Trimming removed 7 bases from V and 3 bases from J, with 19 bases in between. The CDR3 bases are TGTGCCAGCACCCCCGCGGTTCGGGGATTCTACAATGAGCAGTTCTTC. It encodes CASTPAVRGFYNEQFF.

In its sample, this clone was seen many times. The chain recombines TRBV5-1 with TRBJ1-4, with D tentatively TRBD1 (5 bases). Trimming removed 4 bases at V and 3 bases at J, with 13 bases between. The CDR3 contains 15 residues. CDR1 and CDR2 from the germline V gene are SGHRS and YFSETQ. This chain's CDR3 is CASSPLGGPNEKLFF. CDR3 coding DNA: TGCGCCAGCAGCCCTCTGGGGGGTCCTAATGAAAAACTGTTTTTT.